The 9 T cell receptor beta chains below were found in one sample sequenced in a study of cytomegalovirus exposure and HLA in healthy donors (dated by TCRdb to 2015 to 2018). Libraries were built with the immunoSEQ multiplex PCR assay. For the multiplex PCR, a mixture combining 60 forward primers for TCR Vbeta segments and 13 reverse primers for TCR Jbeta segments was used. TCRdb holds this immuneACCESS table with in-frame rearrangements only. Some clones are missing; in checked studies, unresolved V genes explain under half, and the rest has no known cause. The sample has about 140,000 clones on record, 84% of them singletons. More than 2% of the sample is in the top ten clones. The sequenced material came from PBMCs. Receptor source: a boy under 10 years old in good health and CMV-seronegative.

CDR3 coding DNA: TGTGCCAGCACCATGGGCTCGCCCGGGGAGCTGTTTTTT. Protein sequence: CASTMGSPGELFF. J is TRBJ2-2 and V is TRBV5-6, with unresolved D. Trimming removed 6 bases from V and 6 bases from J, with 12 bases in between. CDR1 is SGHDT and CDR2 is YYEEEE in the germline V gene. The CDR3 is 13 amino acids.

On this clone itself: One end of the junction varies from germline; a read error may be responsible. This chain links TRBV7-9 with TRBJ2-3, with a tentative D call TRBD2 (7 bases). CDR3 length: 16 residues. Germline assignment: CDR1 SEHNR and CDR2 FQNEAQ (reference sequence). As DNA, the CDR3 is TGTTCCAGCAGCTTACTTTCGGGGGGCCACACAGATACGCAGTATTTT. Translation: CSSSLLSGGHTDTQYF.

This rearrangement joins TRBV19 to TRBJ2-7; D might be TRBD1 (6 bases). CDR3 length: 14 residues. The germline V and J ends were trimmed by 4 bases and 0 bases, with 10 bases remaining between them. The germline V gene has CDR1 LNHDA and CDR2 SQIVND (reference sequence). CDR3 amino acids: CASSNGQSSYEQYF. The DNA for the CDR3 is TGTGCCAGTAGTAATGGACAGTCCTCCTACGAGCAGTACTTC.

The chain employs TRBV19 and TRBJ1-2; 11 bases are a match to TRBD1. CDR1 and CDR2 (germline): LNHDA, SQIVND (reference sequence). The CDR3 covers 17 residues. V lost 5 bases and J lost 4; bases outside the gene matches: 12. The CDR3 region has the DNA TGTGCCAGTAGTGCGAGTGGACAGGGGGCAGGTAGCTATGGCTACACCTTC. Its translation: CASSASGQGAGSYGYTF.

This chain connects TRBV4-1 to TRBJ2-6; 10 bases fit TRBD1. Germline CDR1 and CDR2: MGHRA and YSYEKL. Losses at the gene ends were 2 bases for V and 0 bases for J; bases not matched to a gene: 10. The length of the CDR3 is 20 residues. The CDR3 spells CASSQMKRTGGFSGANVLTF. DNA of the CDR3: TGCGCCAGCAGCCAAATGAAAAGGACAGGGGGATTCTCTGGGGCCAACGTCCTGACTTTC.

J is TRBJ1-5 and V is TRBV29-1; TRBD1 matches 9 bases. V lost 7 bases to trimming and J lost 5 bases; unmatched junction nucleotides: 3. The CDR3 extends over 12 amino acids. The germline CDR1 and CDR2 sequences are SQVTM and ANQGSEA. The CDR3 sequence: CSGRTGDQPQHF. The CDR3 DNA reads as TGCAGCGGACGGACAGGGGATCAGCCCCAGCATTTT.

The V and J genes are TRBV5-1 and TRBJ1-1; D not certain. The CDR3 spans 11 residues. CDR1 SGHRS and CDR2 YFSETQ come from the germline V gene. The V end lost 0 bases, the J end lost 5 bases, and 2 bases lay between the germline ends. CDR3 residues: CASSLVTEAFF. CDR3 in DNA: TGCGCCAGCAGCTTGGTAACTGAAGCTTTCTTT. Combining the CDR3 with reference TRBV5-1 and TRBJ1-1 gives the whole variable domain KAGVTQTPRYLIKTRGQQVTLSCSPISGHRSVSWYQQTPGQGLQFLFEYFSETQRNKGNFPGRFSGRQFSNSRSEMNVSTLELGDSALYLCASSLVTEAFFGQGTRLTVV.

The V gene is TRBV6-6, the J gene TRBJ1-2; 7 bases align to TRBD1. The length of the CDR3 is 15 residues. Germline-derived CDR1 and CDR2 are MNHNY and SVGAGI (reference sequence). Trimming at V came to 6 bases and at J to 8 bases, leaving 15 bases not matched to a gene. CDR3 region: CASSSLVTGVNGYTF. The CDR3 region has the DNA TGTGCCAGCAGCTCCTTGGTCACAGGGGTTAACGGCTACACCTTC.

The CDR3 loop is CASSPINRGTGNTIYF. The CDR3 DNA reads as TGTGCCAGCTCACCGATTAACAGGGGCACTGGAAACACCATATATTTT. The rearrangement uses TRBV18 and TRBJ1-3; 7 bases line up with TRBD1. Germline loops: CDR1 KGHSH, CDR2 LQKENI. This CDR3 region has 16 residues. Trimming at V came to 3 bases and at J to 2 bases, leaving 7 bases not matched to a gene.